The next 10 T cell receptor beta chains were all read from a single sample in a study of T cell responses to AZD1222 COVID-19 vaccine. TCRdb keeps only in-frame clones here, not all; method: immunoSEQ multiplex PCR. The sample carries roughly 150,000 clones, roughly 90% recorded once. The sequencing used peripheral blood, collected 28 days after the second AZD1222 dose. These receptor sequences come from an adult who received the AZD1222 COVID-19 vaccine.

The rearrangement uses TRBV12-3 or TRBV12-4 and TRBJ2-3; D remains ambiguous. The CDR3 is made up of 13 amino acids. Trimming took off 4 bases at V and 6 bases at J, with 11 bases between the two ends. The CDR3 loop reads CASSYGVGDTQYF. DNA of the CDR3: TGTGCCAGCAGTTATGGGGTTGGGGATACGCAGTATTTT.

This chain uses TRBV7-9 with TRBJ2-3, with 8 bases lining up with TRBD1. This CDR3 comprises 17 residues. Germline CDR1 reads SEHNR; CDR2 reads FQNEAQ (reference sequence). V shed 0 bases, J shed 0 bases, and the junction held 5 bases outside the gene matches. The CDR3 loop is CASSLAAGGVSTDTQYF. The CDR3 region has the DNA TGTGCCAGCAGCTTAGCGGCAGGGGGCGTGAGCACAGATACGCAGTATTTT. The entire variable domain, with the rest obtained from reference TRBV7-9 and TRBJ2-3, is as follows: DTGVSQNPRHKITKRGQNVTFRCDPISEHNRLYWYRQTLGQGPEFLTYFQNEAQLEKSRLLSDRFSAERPKGSFSTLEIQRTEQGDSAMYLCASSLAAGGVSTDTQYFGPGTRLTVL.

This rearrangement joins TRBV4-1 to TRBJ1-3; no reliable D call. Germline assignment: CDR1 MGHRA and CDR2 YSYEKL. This CDR3 is 16 amino acids long. Deletions cut 3 bases from V and 4 bases from J, with 16 bases between. The CDR3: CASSQLTTAGGNTIYF. As DNA, the CDR3 is TGCGCCAGCAGCCAGCTGACCACGGCAGGCGGAAACACCATATATTTT.

The chain carries TRBV15 and TRBJ1-3; 9 nucleotides align to TRBD1. The CDR3 totals 18 residues. The trim removed 0 bases at V and 1 base at J, leaving 7 bases unmatched. The germline V gene encodes CDR1 LNHNV and CDR2 YYDKDF (reference sequence). CDR3 amino acids: CATSRDHGTGNSGNTIYF. The CDR3 DNA sequence: TGTGCCACCAGCAGAGATCACGGGACAGGGAATTCTGGAAACACCATATATTTT.

This chain joins TRBV29-1 and TRBJ2-7; D gene ambiguous. The V gene's germline CDR1 is SQVTM and CDR2 ANQGSEA. Trimming left V 6 bases short and J 0 bases short, with 15 bases between. This CDR3 spans 14 amino acids. The DNA for the CDR3 is TGCAGCGTCCAAAAGGGATACGGCTCCTACGAGCAGTACTTC. This sequence encodes CSVQKGYGSYEQYF.

V and J are TRBV4-2 and TRBJ1-6; D is perhaps TRBD1 (5 bases). The CDR3 is made up of 15 amino acids. Germline CDR1 reads LGHNA; CDR2 reads YNFKEQ. V was shortened by 0 bases and J by 9 bases, with 12 bases between the two germline ends. In DNA, the CDR3 is TGTGCCAGCAGCCAAGACCCAGGGAAGGGTTCACCCCTCCACTTT. Translation: CASSQDPGKGSPLHF.

The rearrangement joins TRBV4-2 to TRBJ2-2, with 8 bases that match TRBD2. The CDR3 spans 18 residues. Per the germline V gene, CDR1 is LGHNA and CDR2 is YNFKEQ. With V trimmed by 0 bases and J by 4 bases, 10 bases remained unmatched. Here the CDR3 reads CASSQDAGGAGGTGELFF. Here the CDR3 DNA reads TGTGCCAGCAGCCAAGATGCCGGGGGGGCGGGTGGCACCGGGGAGCTGTTTTTT.

The chain employs TRBV9 and TRBJ2-4, with D possibly being TRBD1 (6 bases). Germline assignment: CDR1 SGDLS and CDR2 YYNGEE. Deletions cut 0 bases from V and 0 bases from J, with 22 bases between. This CDR3 region has 20 residues. CDR3 loop: CASSVGGQPPADLAKNIQYF. The CDR3 coding sequence is TGTGCCAGCAGCGTAGGGGGGCAACCCCCCGCGGACCTAGCCAAAAACATTCAGTACTTC.

This chain links TRBV2 with TRBJ1-5, with D unresolved. The CDR3 spans 14 residues. Germline V CDR1 and CDR2: SNHLY, FYNNEI. Deletions cut 5 bases from V and 0 bases from J, with 8 bases between. CDR3 residues: CASSSSNSNQPQHF. CDR3 coding DNA: TGTGCCAGCAGTTCCTCTAATAGCAATCAGCCCCAGCATTTT.

The chain combines TRBV6-5 with TRBJ2-7, with TRBD1 identical over 7 bases. The CDR3 loop spans 15 amino acids. V lost 0 bases and J lost 3; bases outside the gene matches: 5. The V gene's germline CDR1 is MNHEY and CDR2 SVGAGI. As DNA, the CDR3 is TGTGCCAGCAGTTACTCACGGACAGGTTACTACGAGCAGTACGTC. This gives the protein CASSYSRTGYYEQYV.